These 5 T cell receptor beta chains share one sample of origin, sequenced in a study of response to subunit inactivated influenza vaccine. TCRdb independently ran MiXCR on the RT-PCR reads; one entry per CDR3 protein. This table holds more than 450,000 distinct CDR3 sequences, approximately 10% found once. This specimen was PBMCs from blood, taken on the day of vaccination. The receptors stem from a man aged 45-65 years who received an inactivated influenza vaccine.

This clonotype was counted only a few times. CDR3 amino acids: CASSLGGAHYNEQFF. In DNA, the CDR3 is TGTGCCAGCAGCTTGGGTGGGGCTCACTACAATGAGCAGTTCTTC. The rearrangement joins TRBV5-6 to TRBJ2-1; perhaps TRBD1 as D (5 bases). Trimming cost V 0 bases and J 3 bases, with 10 bases left between them. Germline-derived CDR1 and CDR2 are SGHDT and YYEEEE. The CDR3 loop spans 15 amino acids.

This clonotype has a handful of counts. The genes are TRBV11-2 and TRBJ2-1; maybe TRBD2 (6 bases). Germline V CDR1 and CDR2: SGHAT, FQNNGV. The V end was cut by 4 bases, the J end by 0 bases, with 19 bases between. This CDR3 contains 18 residues. In DNA, the CDR3 is TGTGCCAGCAGCTGGATGATGGTGGCGACTAGCTCCTACAATGAGCAGTTCTTC. This translates into CASSWMMVATSSYNEQFF.

This clonotype occurred a few times. The gene calls are TRBV12-5 and TRBJ2-1; TRBD2 matches 12 bases. The CDR3 consists of 19 residues. Trimming at V came to 5 bases and at J to 0 bases, leaving 11 bases not matched to a gene. Germline V CDR1 and CDR2: LGHNT, FRNRAP. As DNA, the CDR3 is TGTGCTAGTGGTCCAAAACTAGCGGGAGGTCTTAGCTCCTACAATGAGCAGTTCTTC. Translation: CASGPKLAGGLSSYNEQFF.

Only a few counts were recorded for this clonotype. J is TRBJ2-4 and V is TRBV9, with TRBD2 as a possible D gene (6 bases). This CDR3 is 11 amino acids long. V was pared by 4 bases and J by 10 bases, with 9 bases between. CDR1 is SGDLS, CDR2 YYNGEE, per germline. CDR3 region: CASSPGGIQYF. The CDR3 nucleotides read TGTGCCAGCAGCCCCGGGGGAATTCAGTACTTC.

To note about this clonotype: The junction departs from the called germline gene at one end, perhaps through a read error. The chain carries TRBV27 and TRBJ2-2; D possibly corresponds to TRBD2 (5 bases). The CDR3 loop spans 12 amino acids. Germline V gene lookup returns CDR1 MNHEY and CDR2 SMNVEV (reference sequence). Here the CDR3 DNA reads TGTGCCAGCAAAGCGGATGCCGGGGAGCTGATTTTT. Translated: CASKADAGELIF.